What follows is one T cell receptor beta chain and its context. Its antigen is currently unknown. CDR1 and CDR2 from the germline V gene are SGHDT and YYEEEE. Trimming removed 0 bases from V and 7 bases from J, with 16 bases in between. The CDR3 loop spans 15 amino acids. This entry is derived from a study of blood T cells in healthy people across ages. Then a second PCR, running roughly 7 to 11 cycles, was carried out with a sample-barcoded 5' primer and a J-beta primer mix. In TCRdb, the 5' RACE reads were re-called with MiXCR into one record per CDR3 protein. This repertoire shows around 1,000,000 distinct CDR3 sequences, approximately 25% found once; its top ten account for about 0.72%. Whole-study results and caveats: Estimated diversity, derived from one million T cells, was regarded as an underestimate. Changes seen in expanded clonotypes were possibly confounded by donor CMV status left unknown.

These data were likewise used in another study, on T cells of mothers and their children. From that report: Mothers yielded over 9 million CDR3 reads, children about 3 million each. Related mother-child pairs showed slightly higher but non-significant overlap than unrelated pairs.

The chain combines TRBV5-6 with TRBJ1-2; a possible D gene is TRBD1 (5 bases). Sequenced sample: blood. The TCR sequence derives from a girl aged 2-15 years in good health. The CDR3 DNA follows: TGTGCCAGCAGCTTGGACGAGGCAGGGATTCGTGGCTACACCTTC. Protein: CASSLDEAGIRGYTF. The whole variable domain, remainder taken from reference TRBV5-6 and TRBJ1-2, is DAGVTQSPTHLIKTRGQQVTLRCSPKSGHDTVSWYQQALGQGPQFIFQYYEEEERQRGNFPDRFSGHQFPNYSSELNVNALLLGDSALYLCASSLDEAGIRGYTFGSGTRLTVV.